This T cell receptor beta chain originates from a study of blood T cell repertoires in COVID-19. In the study overall: Italy, Spain and the United States were the sources of the convalescent and acute COVID-19 samples. The analysed material was cDNA or gDNA that came from T cells, B-cell-depleted T cells, or PBMCs.

Authors' methods: Reference gene primers were amplified, and this amplification served to estimate nucleated cell counts. Repertoires were generated with immunoSEQ multiplex PCR, while TCRdb's copy carries only in-frame clones and drops some. V and J calls and clone size come straight from that table; D and trimming were deduced from the DNA. The table has around 120,000 clones, approximately 87% seen once. CDR3 length: 14 residues. CDR1 and CDR2 from the germline V gene are LGHDT and YNNKEL (reference sequence). Trimming removed 1 base from V and 5 bases from J; junction bases left unmatched: 1. The origin of this receptor is a woman in her seventies with acute or convalescent COVID-19. The rearrangement links TRBV3-1 (or the pseudogene TRBV3-2) to TRBJ2-2; 7 nucleotides agree with TRBD2. The sample was peripheral blood. CDR3: CASSQAGGTGELFF. For the CDR3, the DNA is TGTGCCAGCAGCCAAGCGGGGGGAACCGGGGAGCTGTTTTTT.